This is a list of T cell receptor beta chains from one sample in a study of blood T cells in healthy people across ages. TCRdb re-called the 5' RACE reads with MiXCR, one entry per CDR3 protein. The table shows some 800,000 distinct CDR3 sequences, with roughly 44% occurring only once. The sample taken for sequencing was blood. The receptors shown here come from a man between 60 and 70 years old in good health. The CDR3 runs from the conserved cysteine through the conserved F or W. The D gene is left open where the match is weak. The size entry is marked missing in some rows and otherwise reads once, few, many or a size class.

>TRBJ2-5|TRBD2|few|TRBV5-1
CASSLRRGGAETQYF
TGCGCCAGCAGCTTGCGGCGGGGGGGCGCAGAGACCCAGTACTTC
>TRBJ2-1|TRBD1|NA|TRBV12-3/TRBV12-4
CASRKGQRADEQFF
TGTGCCAGCAGGAAGGGACAGAGGGCGGATGAGCAGTTCTTC
>TRBJ2-4|NA|NA|TRBV5-1
CASSPTGTAKNIQYF
TGCGCCAGCAGCCCAACAGGGACGGCCAAAAACATTCAGTACTTC
>TRBJ2-1|NA|NA|TRBV7-2
CASSLGWRGAYNEQFF
TGTGCCAGCAGCTTAGGTTGGAGGGGGGCCTACAATGAGCAGTTCTTC
>TRBJ2-5|NA|NA|TRBV25-1
CASSTLEWPGETQYF
TGTGCCAGCAGCACCCTAGAATGGCCAGGAGAGACCCAGTACTTC
>TRBJ2-1|NA|NA|TRBV13
CASSLSTTAGWSYNEQFF
TGTGCCAGCAGCTTAAGTACTACCGCCGGGTGGTCCTACAATGAGCAGTTCTTC
>TRBJ2-7|TRBD1|few|TRBV7-2
CASSFRTGNEQYF
TGTGCCAGCAGCTTTAGGACAGGGAACGAGCAGTACTTC
>TRBJ2-3|NA|many|TRBV7-2
CASSLDSDTQYF
TGCGCCAGCAGCTTGGACTCAGATACGCAGTATTTT
>TRBJ2-5|TRBD1|medium-sized|TRBV7-2
CASSLSRGQETQYF
TGTGCCAGCAGCTTAAGCAGGGGGCAAGAGACCCAGTACTTC
>TRBJ2-3|NA|NA|TRBV10-3
CAISEVVVTDTQYF
TGTGCCATCAGTGAGGTCGTGGTCACAGATACGCAGTATTTT
>TRBJ1-1|NA|many|TRBV27
CASSLTGMNTEAFF
TGTGCCAGCAGTTTAACCGGGATGAACACTGAAGCTTTCTTT
>TRBJ2-4|NA|many|TRBV7-2
CASSWGPRTDIQYF
TGTGCCAGCAGCTGGGGGCCCCGTACGGACATTCAGTACTTC
>TRBJ1-4|TRBD1|NA|TRBV30
CAWSPQGGFGEKLFF
TGTGCCTGGAGTCCTCAGGGGGGTTTTGGGGAAAAACTGTTTTTT
>TRBJ2-1|NA|NA|TRBV10-3
CAISGTVSYNEQFF
TGTGCCATCAGTGGGACTGTATCCTACAATGAGCAGTTCTTC
>TRBJ1-2|NA|few|TRBV3-1
CASSQRSYGYTF
TGTGCCAGCAGCCAAAGAAGCTATGGCTACACCTTC
>TRBJ2-3|NA|many|TRBV4-3
CASSQETSTDTQYF
TGCGCCAGCAGCCAAGAGACTAGCACAGATACGCAGTATTTT
>TRBJ1-1|NA|NA|TRBV18
CASSPGVPEAFF
TGTGCCAGCTCACCGGGGGTTCCTGAAGCTTTCTTT
>TRBJ2-5|NA|NA|TRBV6-1
CASSEEGPTQYF
TGTGCCAGCAGTGAAGAAGGACCTACCCAGTACTTC
>TRBJ2-7|TRBD1|NA|TRBV5-1
CASSSPTGTEYYEQYF
TGCGCCAGCAGCTCCCCGACCGGGACAGAGTACTACGAGCAGTACTTC
>TRBJ2-6|NA|few|TRBV7-9
CASSPRRARSGANVLTF
TGTGCCAGCAGCCCCCGGAGAGCCCGCTCTGGGGCCAACGTCCTGACTTTC
>TRBJ2-7|TRBD1|NA|TRBV7-2
CASSRRAGTGTGEQHF
TGTGCCAGCAGCAGGAGGGCCGGGACAGGGACAGGCGAGCAGCACTTC
>TRBJ1-2|NA|many|TRBV3-1
CASSPLQERYGYTF
TGTGCCAGCAGCCCCCTGCAGGAGCGGTATGGCTACACCTTC
>TRBJ1-4|NA|NA|TRBV14
CASSQLRGVDEKLFF
TGTGCCAGCAGCCAACTGAGAGGGGTGGATGAAAAACTGTTTTTT
>TRBJ1-2|NA|NA|TRBV7-9
CASSLAGNHYGYTF
TGTGCCAGCAGCTTAGCAGGGAACCACTATGGCTACACCTTC
>TRBJ2-3|TRBD2|NA|TRBV6-2/TRBV6-3
CASSDGLAGGPEEDTQYF
TGTGCCAGCAGTGACGGACTAGCGGGGGGCCCGGAGGAAGATACGCAGTATTTT
>TRBJ2-1|TRBD2|NA|TRBV20-1
CSAPPSSGGNEQFF
TGCAGTGCTCCCCCATCCAGCGGGGGAAATGAGCAGTTCTTC
>TRBJ2-5|TRBD2|NA|TRBV7-2
CASSPQAGGRETQYF
TGTGCCAGCAGCCCGCAGGCGGGGGGGCGAGAGACCCAGTACTTC
>TRBJ1-6|NA|NA|TRBV4-1
CASSQAVPGQTNYNSPLHF
TGCGCCAGCAGCCAGGCGGTTCCGGGACAAACGAACTATAATTCACCCCTCCACTTT
>TRBJ2-7|TRBD2|NA|TRBV27
CASSLSSGGAAKQYF
TGTGCCAGCAGTTTAAGTAGCGGGGGGGCGGCGAAGCAGTACTTC
>TRBJ2-5|NA|NA|TRBV6-5
CASSRGGGLTETQYF
TGTGCCAGCAGTAGGGGAGGCGGGCTGACGGAGACCCAGTACTTC
>TRBJ2-5|NA|NA|TRBV2
CASSGRQIQETQYF
TGTGCCAGCAGTGGCCGACAGATCCAAGAGACCCAGTACTTC
>TRBJ2-1|TRBD2|NA|TRBV7-2
CASSLGLAGGREQFF
TGTGCCAGCAGCTTAGGTCTAGCGGGGGGGCGTGAGCAGTTCTTC
>TRBJ1-6|NA|few|TRBV7-6
CASSLEGQIGADSPLHF
TGTGCCAGCAGCTTAGAAGGCCAAATTGGTGCCGATTCACCCCTCCACTTT